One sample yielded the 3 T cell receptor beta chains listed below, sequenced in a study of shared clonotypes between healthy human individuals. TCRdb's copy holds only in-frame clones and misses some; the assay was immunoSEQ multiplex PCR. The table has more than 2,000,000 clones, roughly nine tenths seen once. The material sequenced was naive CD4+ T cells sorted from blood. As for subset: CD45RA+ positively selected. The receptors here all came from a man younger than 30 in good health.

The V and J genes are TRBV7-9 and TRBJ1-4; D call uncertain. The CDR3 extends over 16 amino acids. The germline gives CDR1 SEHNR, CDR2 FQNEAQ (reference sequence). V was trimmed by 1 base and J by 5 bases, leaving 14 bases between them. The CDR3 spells CASSLGIGQLNEKLFF. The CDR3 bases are TGTGCCAGCAGCTTAGGTATCGGGCAGTTAAATGAAAAACTGTTTTTT.

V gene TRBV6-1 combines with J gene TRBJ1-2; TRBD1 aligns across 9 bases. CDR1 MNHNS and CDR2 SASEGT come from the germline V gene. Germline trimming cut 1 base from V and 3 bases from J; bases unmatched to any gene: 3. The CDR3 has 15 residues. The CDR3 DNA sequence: TGTGCCAGCAGTGAAGAGGACAGGGGATACTATGGCTACACCTTC. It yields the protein CASSEEDRGYYGYTF.

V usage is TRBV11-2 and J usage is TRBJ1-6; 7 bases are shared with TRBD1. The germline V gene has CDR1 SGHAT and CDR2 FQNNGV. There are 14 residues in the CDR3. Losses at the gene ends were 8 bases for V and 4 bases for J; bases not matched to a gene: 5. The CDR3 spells CASSTGRYNSPLHF. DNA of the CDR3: TGTGCCAGCTCGACAGGGCGTTATAATTCACCCCTCCACTTT.